The subject of this entry is one T cell receptor beta chain. What it binds is unknown. This CDR3 has 14 residues. Germline CDR1 reads MDHEN; CDR2 reads SYDVKM. J gave up 10 bases and V 5 bases, and 5 bases lay outside the gene matches. These data belong to a study of cytomegalovirus exposure and HLA in healthy donors. Healthy bone marrow donors made up the donor group. Study-level points and caveats: Analysis was performed later, and it showed HLA-associated TCR beta chains to be more clonally expanded than equally common others. Most TCR beta V segments were productive about 87% or about 30% of the time in an earlier analysis.

PCR primers comprised 60 Vbeta and 13 Jbeta primers. Only in-frame clones appear in the TCRdb table, and some are missing; sequencing was by immunoSEQ multiplex PCR. The table lists 180,000 or so clones, 80% to 90% of them singletons. Sequencing was carried out using PBMCs. This clonotype originated in a woman in her twenties or thirties in good health and CMV-seronegative. This chain uses TRBV28 with TRBJ1-6; 10 nucleotides align to TRBD1. CDR3 region: CASSTGQGRSPLHF. The CDR3 coding sequence is TGTGCCAGCAGTACGGGACAGGGGAGGTCACCCCTCCACTTT.